This T cell receptor (beta chain) was observed in a study of blood T cell repertoires in COVID-19. Study in general: COVID-19 samples collected from the United States, Italy and Spain covered acute and convalescent phases. Sources were T cells, B-cell-depleted T cells, or PBMCs; the material itself was cDNA or gDNA.

Deletions cut 5 bases from V and 5 bases from J, with 10 bases between. The germline gives CDR1 SEHNR, CDR2 FQNEAQ (reference sequence). The CDR3 runs to 13 residues. As handled by the study authors: Researchers report that nucleated cell counts were estimated from reference gene primer amplification. Clones were read by immunoSEQ multiplex PCR, and TCRdb kept only the in-frame ones, dropping some. From that table come the V and J calls and clone size; the DNA was used to work out D and trimming. The top ten hold around 29% of the sample, which has around 92,000 clones, 65% to 85% seen once. Sequencing was done on a sample of peripheral blood. The receptor was isolated from a woman at least 80 years old with acute or convalescent COVID-19. The gene calls are TRBV7-9 and TRBJ1-5, with D perhaps TRBD1 (6 bases). DNA for the CDR3: TGTGCCAGCAGCCACAGGGTGGATCAGCCCCAGCATTTT. Protein: CASSHRVDQPQHF. The full variable domain, completed using reference TRBV7-9 and TRBJ1-5, is DTGVSQNPRHKITKRGQNVTFRCDPISEHNRLYWYRQTLGQGPEFLTYFQNEAQLEKSRLLSDRFSAERPKGSFSTLEIQRTEQGDSAMYLCASSHRVDQPQHFGDGTRLSIL.